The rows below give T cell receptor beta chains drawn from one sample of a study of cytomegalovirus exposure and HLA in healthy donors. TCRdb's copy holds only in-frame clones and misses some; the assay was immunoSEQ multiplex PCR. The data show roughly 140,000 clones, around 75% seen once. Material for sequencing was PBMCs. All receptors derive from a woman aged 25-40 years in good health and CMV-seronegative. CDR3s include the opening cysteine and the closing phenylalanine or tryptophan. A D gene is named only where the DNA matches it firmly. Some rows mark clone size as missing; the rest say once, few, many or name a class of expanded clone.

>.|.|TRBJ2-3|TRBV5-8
CASSLAGESTDTQYF
TGTGCCAGCAGCCTGGCAGGGGAATCCACAGATACGCAGTATTTT
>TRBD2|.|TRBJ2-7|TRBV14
CASSLDRTSGTRTYEQYF
TGTGCCAGCAGCCTCGACCGGACTAGCGGGACGAGAACCTACGAGCAGTACTTC
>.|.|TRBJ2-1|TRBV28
CASNTQGKVRSEQFF
TGTGCCAGCAATACCCAGGGGAAGGTTCGTAGTGAGCAGTTCTTC
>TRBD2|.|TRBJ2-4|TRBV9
CASSAGLARGGNIQYF
TGTGCCAGCAGCGCAGGACTAGCGAGGGGGGGGAACATTCAGTACTTC
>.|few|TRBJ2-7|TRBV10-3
CAISDPGNEQYF
TGTGCCATCAGTGACCCAGGTAACGAGCAGTACTTC
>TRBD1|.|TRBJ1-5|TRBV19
CASSIRDRDNQPQHF
TGTGCCAGTAGTATCCGGGACAGGGATAATCAGCCCCAGCATTTT
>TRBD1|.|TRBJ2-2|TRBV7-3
CASSPGGETGELFF
TGTGCCAGCAGCCCAGGGGGCGAAACCGGGGAGCTGTTTTTT
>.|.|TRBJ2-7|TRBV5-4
CASSLSGTPYEQYF
TGTGCCAGCAGCTTATCCGGGACACCTTACGAGCAGTACTTC
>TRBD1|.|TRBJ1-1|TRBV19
CASSPGQGRTNTEAFF
TGTGCCAGTAGCCCCGGACAGGGGAGAACGAACACTGAAGCTTTCTTT
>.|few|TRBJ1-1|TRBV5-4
CASRLTETGRNTEAFF
TGTGCCAGCAGACTGACCGAGACAGGCAGGAACACTGAAGCTTTCTTT
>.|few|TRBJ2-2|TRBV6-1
CASRVYQGAGELFF
TGTGCCAGCAGAGTTTACCAGGGTGCCGGGGAGCTGTTTTTT
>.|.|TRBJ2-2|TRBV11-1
CASSPGADGELFF
TGTGCCAGTTCACCAGGGGCGGACGGGGAGCTGTTTTTT
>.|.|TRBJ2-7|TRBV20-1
CSVRDLREQYF
TGCAGTGTTAGAGATCTACGCGAGCAGTACTTC
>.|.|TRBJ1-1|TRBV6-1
CASSFGGTPTEAFF
TGTGCCAGCAGTTTTGGCGGGACTCCCACTGAAGCTTTCTTT
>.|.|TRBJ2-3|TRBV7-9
CASSLGELTDTQYF
TGTGCCAGCAGCTTAGGGGAGCTCACAGATACGCAGTATTTT
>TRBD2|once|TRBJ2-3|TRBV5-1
CASSRGLAGEADTQYF
TGCGCCAGCAGCCGTGGACTAGCGGGGGAGGCAGATACGCAGTATTTT
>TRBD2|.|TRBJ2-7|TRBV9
CASSVGVAGVGYEQYF
TGTGCCAGCAGCGTAGGAGTTGCGGGAGTCGGCTACGAGCAGTACTTC
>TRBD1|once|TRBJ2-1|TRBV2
CASSEQGANSYNEQFF
TGTGCCAGCAGCGAACAGGGGGCAAACTCCTACAATGAGCAGTTCTTC
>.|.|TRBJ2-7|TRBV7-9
CASSLTSYDEQYF
TGTGCCAGCAGCTTAACGAGCTACGACGAGCAGTACTTC
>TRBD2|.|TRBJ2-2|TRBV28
CASSFLSGGVSNTGELFF
TGTGCCAGCAGTTTTCTTAGCGGGGGGGTCTCGAACACCGGGGAGCTGTTTTTT
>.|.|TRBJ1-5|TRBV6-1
CASSERAGDSNQPQHF
TGTGCCAGCAGTGAACGGGCGGGTGATAGCAATCAGCCCCAGCATTTT
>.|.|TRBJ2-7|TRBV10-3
CAISTTGGVYEQYF
TGTGCCATCAGTACTACAGGGGGGGTTTACGAGCAGTACTTC
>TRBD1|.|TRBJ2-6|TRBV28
CASSLGTGGSGANVLTF
TGTGCCAGCAGTTTGGGGACAGGGGGCTCTGGGGCCAACGTCCTGACTTTC
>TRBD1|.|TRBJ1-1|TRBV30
CAWSLGTAGTEAFF
TGTGCCTGGAGTCTTGGGACAGCCGGCACTGAAGCTTTCTTT
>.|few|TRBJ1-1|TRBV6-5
CASAHRRGNTEAFF
TGTGCCAGCGCCCACCGCAGGGGGAACACTGAAGCTTTCTTT
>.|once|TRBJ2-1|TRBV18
CASSPPGLRETEQFF
TGTGCCAGCTCACCCCCGGGACTTCGGGAGACTGAGCAGTTCTTC
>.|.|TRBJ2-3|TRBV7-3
CASSFYGAGITDTQYF
TGTGCCAGCAGCTTCTACGGGGCGGGGATCACAGATACGCAGTATTTT
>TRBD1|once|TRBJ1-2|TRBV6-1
CASSPQGAIAGYTF
TGTGCCAGCAGTCCGCAGGGGGCGATTGCTGGCTACACCTTC
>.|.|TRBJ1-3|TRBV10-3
CASRGQAIAGNTIYF
TGTGCCAGCCGGGGACAAGCGATAGCTGGAAACACCATATATTTT
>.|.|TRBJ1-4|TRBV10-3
CAISGGAGPEKLFF
TGTGCCATCAGTGGGGGCGCTGGTCCTGAAAAACTGTTTTTT
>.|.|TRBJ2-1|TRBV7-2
CASSPWEDEQFF
TGTGCCAGCAGCCCGTGGGAGGATGAGCAGTTCTTC
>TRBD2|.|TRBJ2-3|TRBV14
CASSQKLAGGRGDTQYF
TGTGCCAGCAGCCAGAAACTAGCGGGGGGACGGGGAGATACGCAGTATTTT
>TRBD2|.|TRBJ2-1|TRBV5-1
CASSLGLAGTYNEQFF
TGCGCCAGCAGCTTAGGACTAGCGGGAACCTACAATGAGCAGTTCTTC
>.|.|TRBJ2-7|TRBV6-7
CASSYSTPRSYEQYF
TGTGCCAGCAGTTACTCGACTCCCAGATCCTACGAGCAGTACTTC
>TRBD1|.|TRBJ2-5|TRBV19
CASGQAPETQYF
TGTGCCAGTGGACAGGCACCAGAGACCCAGTACTTC
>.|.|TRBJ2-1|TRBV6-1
CASSELWQYNEQFF
TGTGCCAGCAGTGAATTGTGGCAGTACAATGAGCAGTTCTTC
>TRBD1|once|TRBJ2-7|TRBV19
CASRGQGAYEQYF
TGTGCCAGTAGGGGACAGGGGGCCTACGAGCAGTACTTC
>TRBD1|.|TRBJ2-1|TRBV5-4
CASSLTGASEQFF
TGTGCCAGCAGTCTGACAGGGGCCAGTGAGCAGTTCTTC
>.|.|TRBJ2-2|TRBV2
CASSSTRANTGELFF
TGTGCCAGCAGTTCGACTAGGGCGAACACCGGGGAGCTGTTTTTT
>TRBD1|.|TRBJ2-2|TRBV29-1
CSVEDRRQGVTGELFF
TGCAGCGTTGAAGATCGGAGACAGGGGGTCACCGGGGAGCTGTTTTTT
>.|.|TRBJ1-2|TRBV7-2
CASSLRTVSPYGYTF
TGTGCCAGCAGCTTAAGGACAGTGAGCCCCTATGGCTACACCTTC
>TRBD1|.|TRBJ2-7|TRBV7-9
CASSLTGEFYEQYF
TGTGCCAGCAGCTTGACAGGGGAATTCTACGAGCAGTACTTC
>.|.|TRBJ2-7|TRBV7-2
CASSRHGTFYEQYF
TGTGCCAGCAGCAGACACGGGACATTCTACGAGCAGTACTTC
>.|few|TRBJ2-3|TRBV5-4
CASSAAALADTQYF
TGTGCCAGCAGCGCCGCAGCGCTCGCAGATACGCAGTATTTT
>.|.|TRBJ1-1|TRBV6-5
CASSYSARLYTEAFF
TGTGCCAGCAGTTACTCGGCCAGATTGTACACTGAAGCTTTCTTT
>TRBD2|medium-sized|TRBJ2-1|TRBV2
CASSSSAGGVDNEQFF
TGTGCCAGCAGTTCGTCAGCGGGAGGGGTCGACAATGAGCAGTTCTTC
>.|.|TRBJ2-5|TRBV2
CASIGQLRQETQYF
TGTGCCAGCATTGGACAGTTGAGGCAAGAGACCCAGTACTTC
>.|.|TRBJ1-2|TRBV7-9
CASSPLSYGYTF
TGTGCCAGCAGCCCCCTCTCTTATGGCTACACCTTC
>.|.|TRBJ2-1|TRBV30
CAWSLGDIYNEQFF
TGTGCCTGGAGTCTAGGGGACATATACAATGAGCAGTTCTTC
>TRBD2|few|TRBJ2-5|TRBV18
CASSNLEGTSGTQYF
TGTGCCAGCTCAAATCTTGAGGGGACTAGTGGGACCCAGTACTTC
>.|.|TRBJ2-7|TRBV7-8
CASSLGGGHYEQYF
TGTGCCAGCAGCTTAGGGGGGGGACACTACGAGCAGTACTTC
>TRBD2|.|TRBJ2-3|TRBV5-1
CASSLTSGTTDTQYF
TGCGCCAGCAGCCTTACTAGCGGGACAACAGATACGCAGTATTTT
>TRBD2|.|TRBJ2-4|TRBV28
CASEGLQNIQYF
TGTGCCAGCGAGGGACTACAAAACATTCAGTACTTC
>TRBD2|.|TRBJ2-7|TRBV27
CASSLTSGSLFPREQYF
TGTGCCAGCAGTTTGACTAGCGGGAGCCTGTTTCCTCGCGAGCAGTACTTC
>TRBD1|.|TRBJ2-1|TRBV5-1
CAGSLGQAHEQFF
TGCGCCGGCAGCCTTGGACAGGCCCATGAGCAGTTCTTC
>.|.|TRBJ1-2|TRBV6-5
CASRPTEYYGYTF
TGTGCCAGCAGGCCTACAGAGTACTATGGCTACACCTTC
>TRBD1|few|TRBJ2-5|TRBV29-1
CSVGTGRETQYF
TGCAGCGTGGGGACAGGGAGGGAGACCCAGTACTTC
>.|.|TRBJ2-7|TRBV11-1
CASRNGPYEQYF
TGTGCCAGCAGAAACGGTCCCTACGAGCAGTACTTC